This entry features one T cell receptor (beta chain) sequence. Its antigen is as yet unknown. The TCR beta CDR3 region was amplified from genomic DNA, with two rounds of multiplex PCR being used for the amplification. Primers (each specific to one TRBV or TRBJ gene) were used in first-round PCR. TCRdb analysed the multiplex PCR reads with MiXCR anew, one entry per CDR3 protein. The table has tens of thousands of distinct CDR3 sequences, under 45% seen once. This record comes from a study of prognosis after radiotherapy for stage I lung cancer. As for the study in general: Without exception, patients with non-small cell lung cancer were deemed medically inoperable.

Germline V lookup: CDR1 SGHRS, CDR2 YFSETQ. This CDR3 has 14 amino acids. Trimming removed 0 bases from V and 4 bases from J, with 9 bases in between. Overall study findings and caveats: The study found that unique TCR clone counts fell after stereotactic body radiation therapy, median approximately 10,000 versus 7,000. Lower Shannon entropy after stereotactic body radiation therapy was observed in patients who went on to develop distant metastases.

The input for sequencing was PBMCs, taken before or after stereotactic body radiation therapy (not recorded which). The V gene is TRBV5-1, the J gene TRBJ2-3; D ambiguous. This sequence was found in a donor over 45 with non-small cell lung cancer. CDR3 protein: CASSLGIAPDTQYF. The CDR3 DNA follows: TGCGCCAGCAGCTTGGGTATAGCCCCAGATACGCAGTATTTT. The full variable domain, with the rest looked up from reference TRBV5-1 and TRBJ2-3, is KAGVTQTPRYLIKTRGQQVTLSCSPISGHRSVSWYQQTPGQGLQFLFEYFSETQRNKGNFPGRFSGRQFSNSRSEMNVSTLELGDSALYLCASSLGIAPDTQYFGPGTRLTVL.